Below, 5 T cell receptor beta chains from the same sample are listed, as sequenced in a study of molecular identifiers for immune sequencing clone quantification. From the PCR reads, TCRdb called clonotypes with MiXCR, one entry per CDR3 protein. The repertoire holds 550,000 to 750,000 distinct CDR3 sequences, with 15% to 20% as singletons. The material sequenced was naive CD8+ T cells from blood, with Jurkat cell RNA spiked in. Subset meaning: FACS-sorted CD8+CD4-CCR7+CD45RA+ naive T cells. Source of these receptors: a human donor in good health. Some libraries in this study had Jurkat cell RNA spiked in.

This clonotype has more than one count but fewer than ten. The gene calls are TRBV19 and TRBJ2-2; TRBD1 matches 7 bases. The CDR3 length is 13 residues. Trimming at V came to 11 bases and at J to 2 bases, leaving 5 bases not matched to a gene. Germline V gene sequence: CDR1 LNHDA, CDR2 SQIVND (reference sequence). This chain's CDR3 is CACGDRNTGELFF. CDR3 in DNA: TGTGCCTGTGGGGACAGAAACACCGGGGAGCTGTTTTTT.

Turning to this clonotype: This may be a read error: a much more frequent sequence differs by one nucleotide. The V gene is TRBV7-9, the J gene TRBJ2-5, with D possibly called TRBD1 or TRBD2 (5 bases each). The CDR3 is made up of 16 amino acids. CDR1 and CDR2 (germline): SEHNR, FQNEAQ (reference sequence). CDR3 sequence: CASSYAYEIGGEAQYF. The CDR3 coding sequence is TGTGCCAGCAGCTACGCCTACGAGATTGGGGGAGAGGCCCAGTACTTC.

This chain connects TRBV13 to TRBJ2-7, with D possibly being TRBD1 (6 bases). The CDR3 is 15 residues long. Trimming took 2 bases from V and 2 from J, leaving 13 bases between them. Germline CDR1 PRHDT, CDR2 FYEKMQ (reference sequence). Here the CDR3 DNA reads TGTGCCAGCAGCTTATTGCAGGGGTCCCCCTACGAGCAGTACTTC. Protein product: CASSLLQGSPYEQYF.

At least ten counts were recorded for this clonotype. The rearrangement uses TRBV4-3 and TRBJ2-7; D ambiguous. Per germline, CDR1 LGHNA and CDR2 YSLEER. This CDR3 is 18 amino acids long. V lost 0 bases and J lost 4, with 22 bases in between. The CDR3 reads CASSQDQVGGYTSYEQYF. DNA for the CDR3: TGCGCCAGCAGCCAAGATCAGGTTGGCGGCTACACCTCATACGAGCAGTACTTC.

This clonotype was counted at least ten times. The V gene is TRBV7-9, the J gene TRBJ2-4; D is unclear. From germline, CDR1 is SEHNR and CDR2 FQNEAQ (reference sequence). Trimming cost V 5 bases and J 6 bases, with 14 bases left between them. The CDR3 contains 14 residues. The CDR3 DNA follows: TGTGCCAGCAGCCCGCCAGCTGCACCAAACATTCAGTACTTC. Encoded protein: CASSPPAAPNIQYF.